Following are 3 T cell receptor beta chains from one sample sequenced in a study of prognosis after radiotherapy for stage I lung cancer (dated by TCRdb to the early 2020s). Instrument on record: Illumina HiSeq 3000. The TCR beta CDR3 region was amplified from genomic DNA by two rounds of multiplex PCR. In the first PCR round, primers specific to each TRBV and TRBJ gene were used, and the primer sequences were filed in Chinese patent CN105087789A. The raw public data were reprocessed by TCRdb itself: fastp quality trimming at Q25, MiXCR clonotype calling, in-frame beta chains only. Rows are unified per CDR3 protein, each entry keeping the most common DNA and genes. The sample has around 15,000 distinct CDR3 sequences on record, 45% to 55% of them singletons. The leading ten clones occupy around 39% of the sample. The sequencing here drew on PBMCs, taken before or after stereotactic body radiation therapy (not recorded which). All receptors derive from a donor over 45 with non-small cell lung cancer.

This chain joins TRBV24-1 and TRBJ2-1; 12 nucleotides match TRBD2. The V gene's germline CDR1 is KGHDR and CDR2 SFDVKD. V shed 6 bases, J shed 8 bases, and the junction held 16 bases outside the gene matches. CDR3 length: 18 amino acids. The CDR3 DNA follows: TGTGCCACCAGTAACGGCATAGTTGGACTAGCGGGAAGCTATGAGCAGTTCTTC. Protein sequence: CATSNGIVGLAGSYEQFF.

Worth noting for this clonotype: A far bigger clonotype differs at one base, so this is likely a read error. The chain employs TRBV6-4 and TRBJ2-2; TRBD1 agrees at 11 bases. Germline V CDR1 and CDR2: MRHNA, SNTAGT. This CDR3 contains 17 residues. Trimming removed 6 bases from V and 5 bases from J; junction bases left unmatched: 11. Here the CDR3 reads CASSPLWDRGYTGELFF. The CDR3 region has the DNA TGTGCCAGCAGCCCCCTTTGGGACAGGGGGTATACCGGGGAGCTGTTTTTT.

Concerning this clonotype itself: One junction end disagrees with the germline gene, perhaps due to a read error. V and J are TRBV7-3 and TRBJ2-2, with TRBD2 matching over 12 bases. The germline gives CDR1 SGHTA, CDR2 FQGTGA. The CDR3 spans 16 residues. The CDR3 loop reads CASSGRTSGITGELFF. The CDR3 coding sequence is TGTGCCAGCAGCGGCCGGACTAGCGGGATAACCGGGGAGCTATTTTTT.